The source of this T cell receptor (beta chain) is a study of blood T cell repertoires in COVID-19. Study overall: T cells, B-cell-depleted T cells, or PBMCs supplied cDNA or gDNA.

Unmatched junction bases numbered 9, after V lost 5 bases and J lost 1 base. The CDR3 covers 17 residues. Germline V gene data show CDR1 as SGHTA and CDR2 as FQGTGA. Assay: immunoSEQ multiplex PCR; the TCRdb copy retains only in-frame clones and omits some. The repertoire holds 110,000 to 150,000 clones, with 75% to 90% as singletons. The TCR originated in a woman aged 55-70 years with active COVID-19. Sequenced material: peripheral blood. The V gene is TRBV7-3, the J gene TRBJ2-2; the match to TRBD1 covers 8 bases. CDR3 nucleotide sequence: TGTGCCAGCAGCCCGGACAGGGTGATAGGGAACACCGGGGAGCTGTTTTTT. This translates into CASSPDRVIGNTGELFF.